This entry lists 29 T cell receptor beta chains sequenced from one sample in a study of cytomegalovirus exposure and HLA in healthy donors. Amplification used 60 Vbeta primers and 13 Jbeta primers. The data were produced by immunoSEQ multiplex PCR, yet TCRdb's version contains in-frame clones alone and is incomplete. In the table there are around 170,000 clones, around 80% of which are singletons. The sequenced material came from PBMCs. The receptors shown here come from a woman younger than 45 in good health and CMV-seronegative.

V gene TRBV6-1 combines with J gene TRBJ1-2; 10 positions match TRBD1. Germline values: CDR1 MNHNS, CDR2 SASEGT. Trimming at V came to 4 bases and at J to 0 bases, leaving 8 bases not matched to a gene. The CDR3 has 17 amino acids. The CDR3 loop is CASSAPGQGRANYGYTF. CDR3 DNA sequence: TGTGCCAGCAGTGCACCGGGACAGGGGCGAGCTAACTATGGCTACACCTTC.

This clone was counted a few times. This rearrangement joins TRBV14 to TRBJ1-2, with D perhaps matching TRBD1 (5 bases). From germline, CDR1 is SGHDN and CDR2 FVKESK. With 4 bases removed from V and 7 bases from J, the gap between germline ends came to 19 bases. This CDR3 comprises 15 residues. The CDR3 region has the DNA TGTGCCAGCAGCCCCCGGGGAAGGGACTCACTTGGCTACACCTTC. Protein sequence: CASSPRGRDSLGYTF.

The rearrangement uses TRBV6-1 and TRBJ1-2, with 8 bases that match TRBD1. V was pared by 0 bases and J by 4 bases, with 13 bases of the junction left unmatched. Germline CDR1 MNHNS, CDR2 SASEGT. The CDR3 loop spans 18 amino acids. The CDR3 nucleotides are TGTGCCAGCAGTGAAGCCCTACGGGTGGACAGGGCTAGCTATGGCTACACCTTC. Amino acid sequence: CASSEALRVDRASYGYTF.

This clone was detected only once. This chain connects TRBV29-1 to TRBJ2-7, with unresolved D. Trimming cost V 5 bases and J 0 bases, with 8 bases left between them. From germline, CDR1 is SQVTM and CDR2 ANQGSEA. This CDR3 spans 12 amino acids. In nucleotides, the CDR3 is TGCAGCGTTCTTACGGTCTCCTACGAGCAGTACTTC. Its protein product is CSVLTVSYEQYF.

The chain links TRBV30 to TRBJ1-1; TRBD1 matches at 9 bases. Germline CDR1 is GTSNPN and CDR2 is SVGIG (reference sequence). This CDR3 is 12 amino acids long. J gave up 8 bases and V 5 bases, and 6 bases lay outside the gene matches. The CDR3 here is CAWADRGQEAFF. CDR3 DNA: TGTGCCTGGGCGGACAGGGGACAGGAAGCTTTCTTT.

This clone was seen more than once but under ten times. This sequence joins TRBV6-6 and TRBJ2-7, with D maybe TRBD2 (5 bases). This CDR3 spans 15 amino acids. From germline, CDR1 is MNHNY and CDR2 SVGAGI (reference sequence). The V end was cut by 2 bases, the J end by 0 bases, with 11 bases between. In nucleotides, the CDR3 is TGTGCCAGCAGTTACCCGGACTTCAGCTCCTACGAGCAGTACTTC. Translation gives CASSYPDFSSYEQYF.

This clone occurred once. The genes are TRBV6-4 and TRBJ1-2; D gene ambiguous. The V end was cut by 6 bases, the J end by 0 bases, with 14 bases between. This CDR3 is 15 amino acids long. Per the germline V gene, CDR1 is MRHNA and CDR2 is SNTAGT. This CDR3 is CASSPERGANYGYTF. CDR3 nucleotides: TGTGCCAGCAGCCCGGAGCGTGGAGCTAACTATGGCTACACCTTC.

The rearrangement joins TRBV10-3 to TRBJ1-1; D is perhaps TRBD1 (5 bases). Per germline, CDR1 ENHRY and CDR2 SYGVKD. This CDR3 is 14 amino acids long. V was clipped by 5 bases and J by 5 bases, with 15 bases between them. Here the CDR3 DNA reads TGTGCCATCAGTCCCGACTCGGGGGATACTGAAGCTTTCTTT. Its translation: CAISPDSGDTEAFF.

This chain's CDR3 is CASRWTGQMNTEAFF. The CDR3 DNA reads TGTGCCAGCAGATGGACGGGACAGATGAACACTGAAGCTTTCTTT. This chain uses TRBV6-6 with TRBJ1-1, with 7 positions matching TRBD1. CDR3 length equals 15 residues. The V gene end was trimmed by 6 bases and the J gene end by 0 bases; junction bases not matched to a gene: 7. Germline values: CDR1 MNHNY, CDR2 SVGAGI (reference sequence).

This chain uses TRBV5-1 with TRBJ1-1; maybe TRBD1 (5 bases). The CDR3 spans 14 residues. With 3 bases removed from V and 2 bases from J, the gap between germline ends came to 11 bases. Germline lookup yields CDR1 SGHRS and CDR2 YFSETQ. The CDR3 region is CASSYDGGNTEAFF. The CDR3 nucleotides are TGCGCCAGCAGCTACGACGGGGGAAACACTGAAGCTTTCTTT.

This rearrangement joins TRBV5-4 to TRBJ2-1, with D possibly being TRBD2 (7 bases). Looked up from germline, CDR1 is SGHNT and CDR2 is YYREEE (reference sequence). Trimming left V 4 bases short and J 0 bases short, with 23 bases between. The CDR3 length is 19 residues. CDR3 protein: CASSSEPGGREVSYNEQFF. The CDR3, as DNA: TGTGCCAGCAGCAGCGAACCGGGGGGCCGGGAAGTCTCCTACAATGAGCAGTTCTTC.

In this sample, this clone turned up a few times. Here the CDR3 reads CASSQGRALAGGPRDTQYF. CDR3 in DNA: TGTGCCAGCAGCCAAGGGCGGGCACTAGCGGGGGGGCCTAGAGATACGCAGTATTTT. The gene calls are TRBV14 and TRBJ2-3; 13 positions match TRBD2. The CDR3 is made up of 19 amino acids. Germline V gene sequence: CDR1 SGHDN, CDR2 FVKESK. V trimming: 1 base; J trimming: 5 bases; junction bases outside the gene matches: 12.

The J gene is TRBJ2-3, the V gene TRBV18; D is perhaps TRBD2 (5 bases). The V end was cut by 3 bases, the J end by 1 base, with 20 bases between. The CDR3 is 18 residues long. Germline CDR1 reads KGHSH; CDR2 reads LQKENI. The CDR3 sequence is CASSPLPGTGMGTDTQYF. Written as DNA, the CDR3 is TGTGCCAGCTCACCCCTCCCGGGAACTGGCATGGGCACAGATACGCAGTATTTT.

The chain is built from TRBV2 and TRBJ1-2, with 10 bases matching TRBD1. Germline assignment: CDR1 SNHLY and CDR2 FYNNEI. The CDR3 is 15 residues long. Losses at the gene ends were 6 bases for V and 8 bases for J; bases not matched to a gene: 12. The chain's CDR3 is CASSIKKGQGSGYTF. CDR3 DNA: TGTGCCAGCAGCATAAAAAAGGGACAGGGGAGCGGCTACACCTTC.

The chain is built from TRBV4-3 and TRBJ1-2; TRBD1 agrees at 9 bases. CDR3 length: 16 residues. After removal of 0 bases from V and 1 base from J, the junction contained 3 bases not matched to a gene. CDR1 is LGHNA and CDR2 is YSLEER in the germline V gene. CDR3 sequence (DNA): TGCGCCAGCAGCCAAGACGGGACAGGGATTAACTATGGCTACACCTTC. Its protein is CASSQDGTGINYGYTF.

A single count supports this clone. This chain connects TRBV30 to TRBJ1-3; weak D call: TRBD1 (5 bases). CDR1 GTSNPN and CDR2 SVGIG come from the germline V gene (reference sequence). The CDR3 is 14 residues long. The V gene lost 4 bases and the J gene lost 0 bases, with 10 bases spanning the gap. The CDR3, as DNA: TGTGCCTGGATGGGCGACAGCTCTGGAAACACCATATATTTT. Its translation: CAWMGDSSGNTIYF.

V usage is TRBV20-1 and J usage is TRBJ2-5, with D maybe TRBD1 (6 bases). The V end was cut by 0 bases, the J end by 14 bases, with 13 bases between. The CDR3 covers 11 residues. CDR1 and CDR2 from the germline V gene are DFQATT and SNEGSKA (reference sequence). This CDR3 is CSARDWDTGYF. Written as DNA, the CDR3 is TGCAGTGCTAGAGACTGGGACACAGGTTACTTC.

V usage is TRBV12-5 and J usage is TRBJ2-6; no reliable D call. The ends were cut back, 1 base at V and 0 bases at J, with 4 bases in the middle. Germline V gene data show CDR1 as LGHNT and CDR2 as FRNRAP. The CDR3 runs to 15 residues. CDR3 sequence reads: CASGLGHSGANVLTF. In DNA form, the CDR3 reads TGTGCTAGTGGTTTGGGACACTCTGGGGCCAACGTCCTGACTTTC. Using reference TRBV12-5 and TRBJ2-6 for the parts outside the CDR3, the full variable domain is DARVTQTPRHKVTEMGQEVTMRCQPILGHNTVFWYRQTMMQGLELLAYFRNRAPLDDSGMPKDRFSAEMPDATLATLKIQPSEPRDSAVYFCASGLGHSGANVLTFGAGSRLTVL.

CDR3 loop: CASSPVATGGGGYTF. CDR3 coding DNA: TGTGCCAGCAGCCCCGTCGCTACAGGGGGCGGTGGCTACACCTTC. This chain links TRBV7-8 with TRBJ1-2, with 9 nucleotides matching TRBD1. The trim removed 5 bases at V and 7 bases at J, leaving 11 bases unmatched. This CDR3 region has 15 residues. Per the germline V gene, CDR1 is SGHVS and CDR2 is FQNEAQ.

This chain connects TRBV6-1 to TRBJ2-2, with D possibly matching TRBD1 (6 bases). CDR1 and CDR2 (germline): MNHNS, SASEGT. Trimming removed 4 bases at V and 5 bases at J, with 8 bases between. This CDR3 has 13 residues. CDR3 sequence reads: CASSATGTGELFF. The DNA of the CDR3 is TGTGCCAGCAGTGCCACAGGGACCGGGGAGCTGTTTTTT.

V usage is TRBV4-1 and J usage is TRBJ2-5; 14 nucleotides agree with TRBD2. CDR3 length: 17 residues. The V and J ends lost 1 base and 4 bases, in that order; junction bases with no gene match: 5. CDR1 is MGHRA, CDR2 YSYEKL, per germline. As DNA, the CDR3 is TGCGCCAGCAGCCAAGGACTAGCGGGGGGGAGTGGAGAGACCCAGTACTTC. Its translation: CASSQGLAGGSGETQYF.

V and J are TRBV29-1 and TRBJ1-3; 7 nucleotides align to TRBD1. Germline V gene data show CDR1 as SQVTM and CDR2 as ANQGSEA. The CDR3 is 14 residues long. V lost 6 bases, J lost 4 bases, and 9 bases stayed unmatched. Written as DNA, the CDR3 is TGCAGCGTAGAAACAGGGGTTTACGGAAACACCATATATTTT. Translation: CSVETGVYGNTIYF. Full variable domain (remainder filled in from reference TRBV29-1 and TRBJ1-3): SAVISQKPSRDICQRGTSLTIQCQVDSQVTMMFWYRQQPGQSLTLIATANQGSEATYESGFVIDKFPISRPNLTFSTLTVSNMSPEDSSIYLCSVETGVYGNTIYFGEGSWLTVV.

The J gene is TRBJ2-6, the V gene TRBV2; perhaps TRBD2 as D (5 bases). V lost 2 bases and J 0 bases, leaving 8 bases between the germline ends. This CDR3 is 16 amino acids long. Per the germline V gene, CDR1 is SNHLY and CDR2 is FYNNEI. The CDR3 DNA is TGTGCCAGCAGTGAACCGGGGTTCTCTGGGGCCAACGTCCTGACTTTC. Its protein product is CASSEPGFSGANVLTF.

V gene TRBV7-2 combines with J gene TRBJ2-5; tentative D call: TRBD1 (6 bases). The CDR3 sequence is 13 residues long. Between the trimmed V and J ends, which lost 5 bases and 9 bases, there was a span of 16 bases. In germline, CDR1 is SGHTA, CDR2 FQGNSA. The CDR3 DNA follows: TGTGCCAGCAGCCCTCTACAGGGTCTGGCCCAGTACTTC. As protein: CASSPLQGLAQYF.

The chain's CDR3 is CASSPGVGEQFF. The DNA of the CDR3 is TGTGCCAGCAGCCCAGGGGTGGGTGAGCAGTTCTTC. The chain uses TRBV7-3 and TRBJ2-1; D is possibly TRBD1 (6 bases). The V end was cut by 5 bases, the J end by 9 bases, with 11 bases between. Germline CDR1 and CDR2: SGHTA and FQGTGA. The CDR3 has 12 amino acids. Filled out from reference TRBV7-3 and TRBJ2-1, the complete variable domain reads GAGVSQTPSNKVTEKGKYVELRCDPISGHTALYWYRQSLGQGPEFLIYFQGTGAADDSGLPNDRFFAVRPEGSVSTLKIQRTERGDSAVYLCASSPGVGEQFFGPGTRLTVL.

The chain has TRBV4-1 and TRBJ1-1, with D possibly TRBD1 on 5 matching bases. Germline V CDR1 and CDR2: MGHRA, YSYEKL. V shed 1 base and J shed 10 bases, with 19 bases lying between them. The CDR3 contains 15 residues. In nucleotides, the CDR3 is TGCGCCAGCAGCCAAGGAAGCGGGGGGGTAGGGGTAGCTTTCTTT. Amino acids: CASSQGSGGVGVAFF.

The chain has TRBV2 and TRBJ2-6; 10 bases fit TRBD1. Germline CDR1 and CDR2: SNHLY and FYNNEI. The junction had 11 bases not matched to a gene; V was cut back by 5 bases and J by 1 base. CDR3 size: 19 residues. The CDR3 nucleotides are TGTGCCAGCAGTAAGAACCGGGACAGGGGAGGGTCTGGGGCCAACGTCCTGACTTTC. Translated, it gives CASSKNRDRGGSGANVLTF.

The chain carries TRBV7-3 and TRBJ1-2; 9 nucleotides align to TRBD1. The trim removed 5 bases at V and 8 bases at J, leaving 6 bases unmatched. This CDR3 spans 13 amino acids. Germline values: CDR1 SGHTA, CDR2 FQGTGA. The chain's CDR3 is CASSQDRGEGYTF. Written as DNA, the CDR3 is TGTGCCAGCAGCCAAGACAGGGGGGAAGGCTACACCTTC.

The genes are TRBV18 and TRBJ1-2; D remains unclear. Germline V gene sequence: CDR1 KGHSH, CDR2 LQKENI. The germline V and J ends were trimmed by 4 bases and 6 bases, with 18 bases remaining between them. This CDR3 region has 15 residues. CDR3 in amino acids: CASSRGRKVEDGYTF. The CDR3, as DNA: TGTGCCAGCTCACGCGGCCGTAAAGTAGAGGATGGCTACACCTTC.